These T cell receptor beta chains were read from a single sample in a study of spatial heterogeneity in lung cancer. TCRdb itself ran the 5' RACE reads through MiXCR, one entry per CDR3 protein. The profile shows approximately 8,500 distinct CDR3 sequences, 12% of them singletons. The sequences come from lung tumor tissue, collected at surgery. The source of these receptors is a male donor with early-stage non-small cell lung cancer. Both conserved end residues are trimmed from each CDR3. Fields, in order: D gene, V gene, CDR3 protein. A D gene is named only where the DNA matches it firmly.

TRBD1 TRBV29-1 SVRTGRYTEAF
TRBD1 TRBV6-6 ASSNAGTGNYNEQF
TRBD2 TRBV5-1 ASSFQAGGPREQY
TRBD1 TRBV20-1 SARDPGGENIQY
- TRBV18 ASSQPKGTDTNGGTDTQY
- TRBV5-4 ASRVGGKTEAF
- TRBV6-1 ASRESGVYNEQF
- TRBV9 ASSRPGLATGELF
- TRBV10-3 AISVEETQY
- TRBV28 ASSLEGGRGYT
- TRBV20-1 GMVRPRGQQETQY
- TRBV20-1 SARDGTVNTEAF
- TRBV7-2 ASSLVVSREHEQF
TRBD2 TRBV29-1 SVEGLAGSYEQY
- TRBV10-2 ASSESNWRANEKLF
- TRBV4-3 ASSQTTQGEETQY
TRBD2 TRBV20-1 SAASGTSGRATDTQY
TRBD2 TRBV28 ASSSPNTSGRETQY
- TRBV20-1 SEGRDTQY
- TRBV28 ASSLLGGDGANVLT
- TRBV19 ASSRTAFGGANVLT
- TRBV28 ASSSASYIQY
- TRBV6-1 ASSANPRNIQY